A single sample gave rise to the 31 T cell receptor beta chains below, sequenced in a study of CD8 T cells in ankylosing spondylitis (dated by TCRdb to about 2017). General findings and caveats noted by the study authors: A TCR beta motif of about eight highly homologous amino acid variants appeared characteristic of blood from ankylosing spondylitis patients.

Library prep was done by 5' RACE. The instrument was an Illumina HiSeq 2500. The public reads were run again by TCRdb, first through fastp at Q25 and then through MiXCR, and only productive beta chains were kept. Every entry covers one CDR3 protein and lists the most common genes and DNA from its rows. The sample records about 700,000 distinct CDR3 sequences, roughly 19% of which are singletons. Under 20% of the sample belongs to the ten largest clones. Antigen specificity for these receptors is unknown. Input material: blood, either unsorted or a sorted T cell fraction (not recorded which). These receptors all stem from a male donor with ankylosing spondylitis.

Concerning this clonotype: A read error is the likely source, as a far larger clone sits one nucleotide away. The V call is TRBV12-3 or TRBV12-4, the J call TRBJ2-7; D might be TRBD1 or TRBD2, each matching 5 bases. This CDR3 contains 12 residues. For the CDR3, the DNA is TGTGCCAGCAGCTTGGGACCTTACGAGCGGTACTTC. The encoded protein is CASSLGPYERYF.

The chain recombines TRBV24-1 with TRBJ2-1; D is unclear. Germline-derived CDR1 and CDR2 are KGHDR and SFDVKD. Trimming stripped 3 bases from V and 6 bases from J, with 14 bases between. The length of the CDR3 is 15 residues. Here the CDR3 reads CATSDPKTSANEQFF. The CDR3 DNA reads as TGTGCCACCAGTGATCCGAAAACCTCGGCCAATGAGCAGTTCTTC.

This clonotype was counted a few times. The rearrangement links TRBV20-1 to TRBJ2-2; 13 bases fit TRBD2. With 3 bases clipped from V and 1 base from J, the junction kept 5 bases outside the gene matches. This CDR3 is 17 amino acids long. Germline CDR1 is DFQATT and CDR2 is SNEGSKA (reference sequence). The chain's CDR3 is CSARSRLAGGNTGELFF. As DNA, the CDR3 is TGCAGTGCTAGGTCAAGACTAGCGGGGGGGAACACCGGGGAGCTGTTTTTT.

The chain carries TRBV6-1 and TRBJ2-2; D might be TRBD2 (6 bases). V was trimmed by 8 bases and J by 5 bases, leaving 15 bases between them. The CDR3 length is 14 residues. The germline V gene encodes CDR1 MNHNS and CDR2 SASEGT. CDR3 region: CASEPTAGTGELFF. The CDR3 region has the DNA TGTGCCAGCGAGCCCACCGCGGGGACCGGGGAGCTGTTTTTT.

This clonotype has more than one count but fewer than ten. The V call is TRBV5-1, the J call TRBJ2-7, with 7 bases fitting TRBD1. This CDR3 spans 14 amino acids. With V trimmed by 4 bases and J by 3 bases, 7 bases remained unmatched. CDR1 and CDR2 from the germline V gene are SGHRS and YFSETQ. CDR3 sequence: CASSPTDRNYEQYF. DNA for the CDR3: TGCGCCAGCAGCCCCACGGACAGGAACTACGAGCAGTACTTC.

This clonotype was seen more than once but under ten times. The CDR3 nucleotides are TGTGCCAGCAGCTCAACTGCCGGGAGACTAGACTATGGCTACACCTTC. It is translated as CASSSTAGRLDYGYTF. The V call is TRBV7-9, the J call TRBJ1-2, with D uncertain. Trimming removed 4 bases at V and 3 bases at J, with 18 bases between. CDR3 length equals 16 residues. Germline V gives CDR1 SEHNR, CDR2 FQNEAQ (reference sequence).

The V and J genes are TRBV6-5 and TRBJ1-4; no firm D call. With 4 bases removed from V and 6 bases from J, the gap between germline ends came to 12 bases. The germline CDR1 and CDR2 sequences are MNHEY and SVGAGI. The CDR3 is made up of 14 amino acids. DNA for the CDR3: TGTGCCAGCAGTTTTGGGTTCGGAGATGAAAAACTGTTTTTT. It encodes CASSFGFGDEKLFF.

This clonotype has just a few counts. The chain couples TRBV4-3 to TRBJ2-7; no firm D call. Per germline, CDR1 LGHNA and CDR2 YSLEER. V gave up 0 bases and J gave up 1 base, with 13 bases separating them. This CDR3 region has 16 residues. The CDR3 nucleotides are TGCGCCAGCAGCCAAGATGCATGGGGATCTTCCTACGAGCAGTACTTC. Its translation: CASSQDAWGSSYEQYF.

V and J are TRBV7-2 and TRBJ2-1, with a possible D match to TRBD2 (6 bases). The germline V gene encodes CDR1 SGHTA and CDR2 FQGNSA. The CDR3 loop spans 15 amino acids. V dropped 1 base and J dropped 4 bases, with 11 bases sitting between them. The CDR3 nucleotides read TGTGCCAGCAGCTTAGGGCCTAGCGAATACAATGAGCAGTTCTTC. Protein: CASSLGPSEYNEQFF.

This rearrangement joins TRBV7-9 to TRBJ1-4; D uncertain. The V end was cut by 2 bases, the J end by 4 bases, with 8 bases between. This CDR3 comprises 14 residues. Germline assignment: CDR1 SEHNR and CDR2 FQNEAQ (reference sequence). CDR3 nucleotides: TGTGCCAGCAGCTTATCAGGTGTTAATGAAAAACTGTTTTTT. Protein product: CASSLSGVNEKLFF.

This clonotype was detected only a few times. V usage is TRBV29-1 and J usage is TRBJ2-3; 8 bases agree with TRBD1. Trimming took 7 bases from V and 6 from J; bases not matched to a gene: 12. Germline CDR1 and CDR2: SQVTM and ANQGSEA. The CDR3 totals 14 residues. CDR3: CSARTGFLADTQYF. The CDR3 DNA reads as TGCAGCGCCCGGACAGGGTTTCTTGCCGATACGCAGTATTTT.

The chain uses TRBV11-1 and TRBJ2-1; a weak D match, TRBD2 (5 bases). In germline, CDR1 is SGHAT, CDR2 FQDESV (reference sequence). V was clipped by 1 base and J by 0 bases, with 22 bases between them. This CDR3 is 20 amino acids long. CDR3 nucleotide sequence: TGTGCCAGCAGCTTAGTTTCAGGAGTACCTAGCAGCTTCTCCTACAATGAGCAGTTCTTC. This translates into CASSLVSGVPSSFSYNEQFF.

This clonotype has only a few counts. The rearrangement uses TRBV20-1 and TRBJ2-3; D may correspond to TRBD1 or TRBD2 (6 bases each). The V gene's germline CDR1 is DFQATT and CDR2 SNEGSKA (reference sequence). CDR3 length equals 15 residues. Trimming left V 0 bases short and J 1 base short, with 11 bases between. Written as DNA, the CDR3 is TGCAGTGCTAGAGAGGGGGGCGGAGGCACAGATACGCAGTATTTT. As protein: CSAREGGGGTDTQYF.

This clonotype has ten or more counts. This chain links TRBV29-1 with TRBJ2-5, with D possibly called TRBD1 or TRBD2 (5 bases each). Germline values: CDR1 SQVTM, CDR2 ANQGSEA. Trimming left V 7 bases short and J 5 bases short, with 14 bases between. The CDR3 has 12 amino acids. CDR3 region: CSALRGVETQYF. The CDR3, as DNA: TGCAGCGCCCTGAGGGGAGTGGAGACCCAGTACTTC.

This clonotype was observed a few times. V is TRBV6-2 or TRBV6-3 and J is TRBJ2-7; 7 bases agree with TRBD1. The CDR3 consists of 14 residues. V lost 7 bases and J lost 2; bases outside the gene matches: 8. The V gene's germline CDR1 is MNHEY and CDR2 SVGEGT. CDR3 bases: TGTGCCAGCAAAACCAGGGGACAGACCTACGAGCAGTACTTC. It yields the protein CASKTRGQTYEQYF.

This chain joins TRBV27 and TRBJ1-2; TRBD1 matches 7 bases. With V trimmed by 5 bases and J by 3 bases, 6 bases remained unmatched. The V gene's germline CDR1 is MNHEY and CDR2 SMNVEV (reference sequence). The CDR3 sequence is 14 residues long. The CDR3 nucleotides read TGTGCCAGCAGTAACATGGGGACAGACTATGGCTACACCTTC. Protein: CASSNMGTDYGYTF.

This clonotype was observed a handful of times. The CDR3 DNA reads TGTGCCAGCAGTGAACGCGCTGAAGCTTTCTTT. The encoded protein is CASSERAEAFF. V is TRBV6-1 and J is TRBJ1-1; no definite D call. Germline V gene data show CDR1 as MNHNS and CDR2 as SASEGT. The V and J ends lost 2 bases and 6 bases respectively, with 4 bases between them. This CDR3 spans 11 amino acids.

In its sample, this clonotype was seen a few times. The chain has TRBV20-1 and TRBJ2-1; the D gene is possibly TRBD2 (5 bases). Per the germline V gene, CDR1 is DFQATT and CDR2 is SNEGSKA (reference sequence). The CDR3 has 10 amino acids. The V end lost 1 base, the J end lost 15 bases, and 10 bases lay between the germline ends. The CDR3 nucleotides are TGCAGTGCTAGAGCGGCGGGTCTGTTCTTC. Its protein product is CSARAAGLFF.

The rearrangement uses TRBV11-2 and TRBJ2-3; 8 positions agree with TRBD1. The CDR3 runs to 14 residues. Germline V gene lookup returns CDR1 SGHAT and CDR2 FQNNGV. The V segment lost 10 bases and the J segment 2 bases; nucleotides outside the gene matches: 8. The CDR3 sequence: CATRRTGPTDTQYF. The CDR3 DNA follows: TGTGCCACCAGACGGACAGGGCCCACAGATACGCAGTATTTT. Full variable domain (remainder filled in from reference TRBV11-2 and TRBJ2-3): EAGVAQSPRYKIIEKRQSVAFWCNPISGHATLYWYQQILGQGPKLLIQFQNNGVVDDSQLPKDRFSAERLKGVDSTLKIQPAKLEDSAVYLCATRRTGPTDTQYFGPGTRLTVL.

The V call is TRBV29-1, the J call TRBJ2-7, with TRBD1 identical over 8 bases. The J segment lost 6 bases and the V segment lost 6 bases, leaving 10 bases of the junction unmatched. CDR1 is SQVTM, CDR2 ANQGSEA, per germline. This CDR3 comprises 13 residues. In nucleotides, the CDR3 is TGCAGCGTCGAGATGACAGGGGCAGGCGAGCAGTACTTC. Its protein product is CSVEMTGAGEQYF.

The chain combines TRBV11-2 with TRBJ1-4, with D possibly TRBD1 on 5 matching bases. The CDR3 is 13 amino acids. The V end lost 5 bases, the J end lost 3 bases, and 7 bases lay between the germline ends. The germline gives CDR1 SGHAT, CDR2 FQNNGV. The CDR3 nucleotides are TGTGCCAGCAGCCGACAGTCTAATGAAAAACTGTTTTTT. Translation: CASSRQSNEKLFF.

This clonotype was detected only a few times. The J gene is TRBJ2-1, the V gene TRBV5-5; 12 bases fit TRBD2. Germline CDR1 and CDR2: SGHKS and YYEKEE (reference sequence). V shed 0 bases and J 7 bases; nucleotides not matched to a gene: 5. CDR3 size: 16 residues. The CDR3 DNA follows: TGTGCCAGCAGCTTGGCCGCGACTAGCGGGAGAAATGAGCAGTTCTTC. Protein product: CASSLAATSGRNEQFF.

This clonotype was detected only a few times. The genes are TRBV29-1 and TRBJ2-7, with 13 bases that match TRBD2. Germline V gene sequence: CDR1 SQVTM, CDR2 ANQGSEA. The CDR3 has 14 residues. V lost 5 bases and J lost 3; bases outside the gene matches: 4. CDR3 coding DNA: TGCAGCGTTCAGGGACTAGCGGGAATCTACGAGCAGTACTTC. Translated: CSVQGLAGIYEQYF.

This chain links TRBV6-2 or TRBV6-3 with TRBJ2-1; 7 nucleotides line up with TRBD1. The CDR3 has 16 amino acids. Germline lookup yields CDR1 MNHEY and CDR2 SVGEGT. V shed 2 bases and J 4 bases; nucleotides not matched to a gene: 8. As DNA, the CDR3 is TGTGCCAGCAGTTACCCGGGACAGACGGCTTACAATGAGCAGTTCTTC. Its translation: CASSYPGQTAYNEQFF.

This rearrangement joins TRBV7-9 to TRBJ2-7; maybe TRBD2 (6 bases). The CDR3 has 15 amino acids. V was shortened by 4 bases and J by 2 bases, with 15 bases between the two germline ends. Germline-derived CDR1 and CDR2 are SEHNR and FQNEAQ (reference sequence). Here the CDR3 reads CASSSSGLAAYEQYF. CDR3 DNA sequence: TGTGCCAGCAGCTCGTCGGGACTGGCGGCCTACGAGCAGTACTTC.

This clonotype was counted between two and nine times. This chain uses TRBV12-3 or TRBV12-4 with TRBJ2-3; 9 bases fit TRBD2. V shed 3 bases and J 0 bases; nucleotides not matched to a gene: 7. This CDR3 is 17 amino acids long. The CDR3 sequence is CASSFQLAGSSTDTQYF. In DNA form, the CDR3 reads TGTGCCAGCAGTTTCCAACTAGCGGGCTCTAGCACAGATACGCAGTATTTT.

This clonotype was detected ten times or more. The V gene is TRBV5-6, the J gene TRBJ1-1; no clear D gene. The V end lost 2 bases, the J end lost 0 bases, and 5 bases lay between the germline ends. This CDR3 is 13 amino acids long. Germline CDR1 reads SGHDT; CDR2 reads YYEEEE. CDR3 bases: TGTGCCAGCAGCTTCGACTTGAACACTGAAGCTTTCTTT. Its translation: CASSFDLNTEAFF.

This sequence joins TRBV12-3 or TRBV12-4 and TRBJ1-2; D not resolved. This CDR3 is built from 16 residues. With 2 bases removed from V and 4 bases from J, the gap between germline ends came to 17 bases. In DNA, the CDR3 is TGTGCCAGCAGTTTAAGGCTACTCCATGGGCCCTATGGCTACACCTTC. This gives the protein CASSLRLLHGPYGYTF.

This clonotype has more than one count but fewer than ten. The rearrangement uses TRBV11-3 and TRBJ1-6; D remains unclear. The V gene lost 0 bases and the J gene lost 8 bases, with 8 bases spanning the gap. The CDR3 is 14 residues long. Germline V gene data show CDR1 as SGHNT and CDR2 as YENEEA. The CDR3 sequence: CASSLDRADSPLHF. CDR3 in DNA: TGTGCCAGCAGCTTAGATCGGGCTGATTCACCCCTCCACTTT. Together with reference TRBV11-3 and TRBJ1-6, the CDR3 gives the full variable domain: EAGVVQSPRYKIIEKKQPVAFWCNPISGHNTLYWYLQNLGQGPELLIRYENEEAVDDSQLPKDRFSAERLKGVDSTLKIQPAELGDSAVYLCASSLDRADSPLHFGNGTRLTVT.

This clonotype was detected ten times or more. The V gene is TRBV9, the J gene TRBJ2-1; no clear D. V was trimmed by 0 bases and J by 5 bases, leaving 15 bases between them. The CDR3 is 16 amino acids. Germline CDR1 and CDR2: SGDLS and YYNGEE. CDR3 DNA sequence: TGTGCCAGCAGCGTAGGTTTAACGGGCCTCGACAATGAGCAGTTCTTC. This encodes CASSVGLTGLDNEQFF.

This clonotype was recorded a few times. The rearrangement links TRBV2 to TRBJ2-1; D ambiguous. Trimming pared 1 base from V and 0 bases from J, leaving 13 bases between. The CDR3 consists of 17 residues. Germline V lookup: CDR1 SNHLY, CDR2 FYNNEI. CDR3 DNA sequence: TGTGCCAGCAGTGAAGGGTTAGTTTCGAGCTCCTACAATGAGCAGTTCTTC. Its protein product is CASSEGLVSSSYNEQFF.